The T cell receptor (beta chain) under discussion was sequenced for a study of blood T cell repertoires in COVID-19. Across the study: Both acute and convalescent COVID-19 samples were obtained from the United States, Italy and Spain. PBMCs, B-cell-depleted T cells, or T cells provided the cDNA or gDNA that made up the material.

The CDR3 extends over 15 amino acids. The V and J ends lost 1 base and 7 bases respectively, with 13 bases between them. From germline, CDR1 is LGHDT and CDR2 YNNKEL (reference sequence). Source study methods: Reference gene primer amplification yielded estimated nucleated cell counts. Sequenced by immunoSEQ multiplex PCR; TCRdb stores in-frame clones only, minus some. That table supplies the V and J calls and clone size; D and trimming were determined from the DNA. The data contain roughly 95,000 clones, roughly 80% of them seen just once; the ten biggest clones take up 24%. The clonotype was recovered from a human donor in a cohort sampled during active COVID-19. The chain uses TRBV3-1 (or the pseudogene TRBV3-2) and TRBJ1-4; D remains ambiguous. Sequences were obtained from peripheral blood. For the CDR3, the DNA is TGTGCCAGCAGCCAAGGCCTCGGAAGGAGTGAAAAACTGTTTTTT. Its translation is CASSQGLGRSEKLFF.